This T cell receptor beta chain was observed in a study of blood T cell repertoires in COVID-19. Looking at the study overall: Acute and convalescent COVID-19 samples came from the United States, Italy and Spain. Sources were T cells, B-cell-depleted T cells, or PBMCs; the material itself was cDNA or gDNA.

Between the trimmed V and J ends, which lost 0 bases and 6 bases, there was a span of 14 bases. The CDR3 covers 15 residues. Germline CDR1 is SGHVS and CDR2 is FNYEAQ. Authors' data handling: Using reference gene primer amplification, nucleated cell counts were estimated. The table came from immunoSEQ multiplex PCR; TCRdb's copy has only in-frame clones and leaves some out. Clone size and V and J calls were adopted from that table, with D and trimming inferred from the DNA. Of about 130,000 clones detected, almost 85% appear once; the ten largest clones hold under 15%. What was sequenced was peripheral blood. The TCR comes from a woman in her 30s who had recovered from COVID-19. This chain connects TRBV7-6 to TRBJ1-1, with a possible D match to TRBD1 (5 bases). The CDR3 region is CASSLARGVSSEAFF. The DNA of the CDR3 is TGTGCCAGCAGCTTAGCGCGGGGGGTATCATCTGAAGCTTTCTTT.